This T cell receptor beta chain was identified during a study of graft-versus-host responses after intestinal transplantation. TCRdb keeps only in-frame clones here, not all; method: immunoSEQ multiplex PCR. The sample holds tens of thousands of clones, 85% to 95% seen once. Note on this clone: The antigen remains unidentified.

The germline V gene encodes CDR1 MGHRA and CDR2 YSYEKL. This CDR3 is built from 17 residues. V shed 0 bases, J shed 6 bases, and the junction held 7 bases outside the gene matches. The receptor's source is a human donor who received an intestinal transplant. The source was unstimulated CD8+ T cells sorted from spleen or lymph node cells, collected before intestinal transplant. This chain joins TRBV4-1 and TRBJ2-1; TRBD2 matches 11 bases. The CDR3: CASSQDLSGGAFNEQFF. The CDR3 DNA sequence: TGCGCCAGCAGCCAAGATCTTAGCGGGGGGGCCTTCAATGAGCAGTTCTTC.